This record looks at one TCR beta chain sequence and its context. Its specificity is unknown. TCRdb's copy holds only in-frame clones and misses some; the assay was immunoSEQ multiplex PCR. Among roughly 18,000 clones, almost 80% were seen once, and the ten largest hold roughly 9.1%. This specimen belongs to a study of neoadjuvant nivolumab and ipilimumab in lung cancer. Across the whole study: Patients got nivolumab 3 mg/kg on days 1, 15 and 29; combination added ipilimumab 1 mg/kg day 1.

CDR3 length equals 16 residues. Trimming pared 4 bases from V and 0 bases from J, leaving 13 bases between. CDR1 SEHNR and CDR2 FQNEAQ come from the germline V gene (reference sequence). Overall study results and limits: TCR receptors were sequenced in few samples.

The sequencing here drew on tumor tissue, taken after neoadjuvant nivolumab, alone or with ipilimumab, at or shortly before surgery. The chain has TRBV7-9 and TRBJ2-4; the D is unclear. The TCR was taken from an adult with non-small cell lung cancer. The CDR3 DNA reads as TGTGCCAGCAGCTCGGCGGAGAATCGAGCCAAAAACATTCAGTACTTC. It is translated as CASSSAENRAKNIQYF.